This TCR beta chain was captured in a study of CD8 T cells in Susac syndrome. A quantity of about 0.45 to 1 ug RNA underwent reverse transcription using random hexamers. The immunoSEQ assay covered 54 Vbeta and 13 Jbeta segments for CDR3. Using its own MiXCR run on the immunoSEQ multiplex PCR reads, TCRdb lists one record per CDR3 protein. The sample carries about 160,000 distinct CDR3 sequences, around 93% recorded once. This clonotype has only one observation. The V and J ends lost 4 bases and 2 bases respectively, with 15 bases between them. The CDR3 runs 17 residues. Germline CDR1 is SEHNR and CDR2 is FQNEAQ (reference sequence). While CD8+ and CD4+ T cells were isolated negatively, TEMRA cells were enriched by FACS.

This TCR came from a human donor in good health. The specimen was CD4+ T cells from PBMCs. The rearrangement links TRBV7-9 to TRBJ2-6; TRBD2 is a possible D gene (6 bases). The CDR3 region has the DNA TGTGCCAGCAGCTCCCTCTGGACGGGAGCTGGGGCCAACGTCCTGACTTTC. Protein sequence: CASSSLWTGAGANVLTF.